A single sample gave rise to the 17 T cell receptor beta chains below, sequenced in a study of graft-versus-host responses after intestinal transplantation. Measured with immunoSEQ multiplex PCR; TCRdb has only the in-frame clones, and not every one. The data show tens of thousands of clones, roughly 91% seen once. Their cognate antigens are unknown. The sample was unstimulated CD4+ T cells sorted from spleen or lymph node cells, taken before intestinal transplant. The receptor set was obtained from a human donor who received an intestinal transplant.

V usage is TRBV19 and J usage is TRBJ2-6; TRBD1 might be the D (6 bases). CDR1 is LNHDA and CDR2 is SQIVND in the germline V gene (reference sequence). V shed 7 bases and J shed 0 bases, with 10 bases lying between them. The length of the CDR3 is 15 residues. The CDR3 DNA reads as TGTGCCAGTAACACAGGGTCCTCTGGGGCCAACGTCCTGACTTTC. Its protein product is CASNTGSSGANVLTF.

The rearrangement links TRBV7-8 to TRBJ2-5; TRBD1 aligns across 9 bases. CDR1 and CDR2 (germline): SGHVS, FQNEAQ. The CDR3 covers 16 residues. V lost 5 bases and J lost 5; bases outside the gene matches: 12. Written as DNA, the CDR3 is TGTGCCAGCAGCCCAGGGGGGACAGGGAAGGTGGAGACCCAGTACTTC. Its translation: CASSPGGTGKVETQYF.

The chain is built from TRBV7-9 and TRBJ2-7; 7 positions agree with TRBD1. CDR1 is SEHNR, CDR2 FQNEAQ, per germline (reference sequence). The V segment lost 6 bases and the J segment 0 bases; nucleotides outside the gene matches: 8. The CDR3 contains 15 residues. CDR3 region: CASRETGTDSYEQYF. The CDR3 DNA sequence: TGTGCCAGCAGGGAAACCGGGACAGACTCCTACGAGCAGTACTTC.

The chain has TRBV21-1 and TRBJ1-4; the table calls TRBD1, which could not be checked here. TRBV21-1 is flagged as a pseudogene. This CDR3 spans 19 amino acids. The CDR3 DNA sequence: TGTGCCAGCAGCCCCGAGGGAAACAGGGGGCGGGTAACTAATGAAAAACTGTTTTTT. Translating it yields CASSPEGNRGRVTNEKLFF.

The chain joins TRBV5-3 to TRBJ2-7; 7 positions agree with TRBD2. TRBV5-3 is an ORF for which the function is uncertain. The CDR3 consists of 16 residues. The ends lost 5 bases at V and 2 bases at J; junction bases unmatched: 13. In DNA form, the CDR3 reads TGTGCCAGAAGGCGATTCGGGAGGAAGGGACCCTACGAGCAGTACTTC. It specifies CARRRFGRKGPYEQYF.

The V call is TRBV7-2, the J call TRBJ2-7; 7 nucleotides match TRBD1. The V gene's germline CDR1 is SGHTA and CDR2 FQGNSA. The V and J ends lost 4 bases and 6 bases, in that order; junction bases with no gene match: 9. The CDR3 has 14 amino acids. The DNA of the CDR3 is TGTGCCAGCAGCTCAAGACAGGGCTCGTTCGAGCAGTACTTC. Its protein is CASSSRQGSFEQYF.

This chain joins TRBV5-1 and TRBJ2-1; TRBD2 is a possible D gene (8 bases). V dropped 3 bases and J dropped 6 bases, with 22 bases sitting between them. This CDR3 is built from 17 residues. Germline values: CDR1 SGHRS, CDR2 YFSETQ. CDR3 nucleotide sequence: TGCGCCAGCAGCTGGTTTTCCGACAGGGCGGGGGGCAATGAGCAGTTCTTC. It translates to CASSWFSDRAGGNEQFF.

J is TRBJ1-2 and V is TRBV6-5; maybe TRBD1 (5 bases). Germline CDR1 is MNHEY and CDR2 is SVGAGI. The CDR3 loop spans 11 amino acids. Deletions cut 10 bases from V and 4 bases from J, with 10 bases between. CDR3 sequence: CAIQGTYGYTF. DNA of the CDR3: TGTGCCATCCAGGGAACCTATGGCTACACCTTC.

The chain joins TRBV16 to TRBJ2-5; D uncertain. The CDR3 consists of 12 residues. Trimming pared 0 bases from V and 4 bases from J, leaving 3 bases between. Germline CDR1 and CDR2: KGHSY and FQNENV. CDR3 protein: CASSQSRETQYF. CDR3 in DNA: TGTGCCAGCAGCCAATCCCGAGAGACCCAGTACTTC.

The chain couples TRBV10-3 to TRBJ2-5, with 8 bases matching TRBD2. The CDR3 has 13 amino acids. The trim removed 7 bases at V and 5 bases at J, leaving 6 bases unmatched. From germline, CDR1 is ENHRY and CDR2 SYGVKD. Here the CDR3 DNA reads TGTGCCATCAAGGATAGCGGGAAGGAGACCCAGTACTTC. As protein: CAIKDSGKETQYF.

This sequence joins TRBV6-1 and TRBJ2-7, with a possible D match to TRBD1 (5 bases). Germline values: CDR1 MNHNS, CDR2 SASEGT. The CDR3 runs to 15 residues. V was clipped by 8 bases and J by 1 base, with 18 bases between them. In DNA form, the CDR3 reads TGTGCCAGCCGATCCGACAGCCTAGGGTCCTACGAGCAGTACTTC. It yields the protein CASRSDSLGSYEQYF.

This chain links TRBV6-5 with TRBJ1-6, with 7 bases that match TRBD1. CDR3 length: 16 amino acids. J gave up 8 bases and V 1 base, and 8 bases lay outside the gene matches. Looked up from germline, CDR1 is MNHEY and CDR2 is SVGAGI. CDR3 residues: CASSYYRPQGHSPLHF. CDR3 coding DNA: TGTGCCAGCAGTTACTACCGGCCACAGGGGCATTCACCCCTCCACTTT.

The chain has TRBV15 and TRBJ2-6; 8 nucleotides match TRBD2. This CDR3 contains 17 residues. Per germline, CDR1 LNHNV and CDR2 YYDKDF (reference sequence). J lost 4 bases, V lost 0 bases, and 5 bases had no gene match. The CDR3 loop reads CATSRDRGGDGANVLTF. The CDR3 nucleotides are TGTGCCACCAGCAGAGATCGGGGGGGCGACGGGGCCAACGTCCTGACTTTC.

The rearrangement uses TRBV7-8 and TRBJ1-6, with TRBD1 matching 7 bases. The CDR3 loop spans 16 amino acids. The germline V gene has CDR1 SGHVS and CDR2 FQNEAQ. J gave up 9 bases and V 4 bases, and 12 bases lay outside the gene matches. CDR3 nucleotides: TGTGCCAGCAGCTCCAGGGCAGGGGGGATAGGTTCACCCCTCCACTTT. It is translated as CASSSRAGGIGSPLHF.

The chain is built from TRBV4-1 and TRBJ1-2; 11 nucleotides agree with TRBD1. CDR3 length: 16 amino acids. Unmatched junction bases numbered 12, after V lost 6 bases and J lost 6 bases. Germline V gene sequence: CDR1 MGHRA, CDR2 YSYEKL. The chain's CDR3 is CASSQTSRDRGDGYTF. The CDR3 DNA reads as TGCGCCAGCAGTCAAACAAGCCGGGACAGGGGGGATGGCTACACCTTC.

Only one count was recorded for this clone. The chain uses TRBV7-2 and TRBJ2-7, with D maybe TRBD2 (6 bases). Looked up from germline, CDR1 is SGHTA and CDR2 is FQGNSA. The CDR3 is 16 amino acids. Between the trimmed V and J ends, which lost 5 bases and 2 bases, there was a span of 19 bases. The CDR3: CASSRPSPGGTYEQYF. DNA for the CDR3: TGTGCCAGCAGCCGTCCTAGCCCCGGGGGAACCTACGAGCAGTACTTC. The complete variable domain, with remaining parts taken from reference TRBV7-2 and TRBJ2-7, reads GAGVSQSPSNKVTEKGKDVELRCDPISGHTALYWYRQSLGQGLEFLIYFQGNSAPDKSGLPSDRFSAERTGGSVSTLTIQRTQQEDSAVYLCASSRPSPGGTYEQYFGPGTRLTVT.

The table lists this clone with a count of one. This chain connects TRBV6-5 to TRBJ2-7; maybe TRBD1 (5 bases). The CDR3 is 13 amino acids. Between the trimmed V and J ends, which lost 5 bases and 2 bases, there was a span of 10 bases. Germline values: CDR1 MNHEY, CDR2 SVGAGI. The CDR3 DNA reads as TGTGCCAGCAGTAGGGGCCCTACCTACGAGCAGTACTTC. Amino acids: CASSRGPTYEQYF.